The 10 T cell receptor beta chains listed next were all sequenced from one sample in a study of lymphopenia after photon versus proton radiotherapy. Method: immunoSEQ multiplex PCR; TCRdb's copy keeps in-frame clones and lacks some. The sample lists some 15,000 clones, 70% to 85% occurring once. The sequencing here drew on peripheral blood, taken from a patient treated with photon-based radiotherapy. The origin of the receptors is a man between 45 and 60 years old with gastric cancer.

This clone was found once. The chain employs TRBV5-1 and TRBJ2-3; the D gene is possibly TRBD2 (5 bases). The CDR3 spans 16 residues. CDR1 is SGHRS, CDR2 YFSETQ, per germline. The V end was cut by 4 bases, the J end by 5 bases, with 20 bases between. The DNA for the CDR3 is TGCGCCAGCAGCGCCTCCGGTACTAGAACGTTAGATACGCAGTATTTT. This encodes CASSASGTRTLDTQYF.

The rearrangement joins TRBV27 to TRBJ2-1, with TRBD1 as a possible D gene (5 bases). Germline V gene lookup returns CDR1 MNHEY and CDR2 SMNVEV (reference sequence). Trimming pared 6 bases from V and 10 bases from J, leaving 22 bases between. There are 15 residues in the CDR3. CDR3 protein: CASSITRVGLREQFF. In nucleotides, the CDR3 is TGTGCCAGCAGCATTACCAGGGTCGGATTGAGGGAGCAGTTCTTC.

This chain links TRBV4-1 with TRBJ2-2; D not certain. With 4 bases removed from V and 2 bases from J, the gap between germline ends came to 8 bases. Germline values: CDR1 MGHRA, CDR2 YSYEKL. The CDR3 runs to 14 residues. DNA for the CDR3: TGCGCCAGCAGCCGCAACGAAAACACCGGGGAGCTGTTTTTT. The encoded protein is CASSRNENTGELFF.

The J gene is TRBJ2-1, the V gene TRBV10-2; D remains unclear. This CDR3 comprises 14 residues. Per germline, CDR1 WSHSY and CDR2 SAAADI. V dropped 6 bases and J dropped 2 bases, with 11 bases sitting between them. The CDR3 nucleotides read TGCGCCAGCAGGGTCGCGACGGCCTACAATGAGCAGTTCTTC. This codes for CASRVATAYNEQFF.

The rearrangement links TRBV6-4 to TRBJ2-1; 9 bases match TRBD1. V shed 2 bases, J shed 7 bases, and the junction held 3 bases outside the gene matches. Germline V lookup: CDR1 MRHNA, CDR2 SNTAGT. The CDR3 is 14 residues long. CDR3 region: CASSDGTGSNEQFF. CDR3 nucleotide sequence: TGTGCCAGCAGTGACGGGACAGGGTCTAATGAGCAGTTCTTC.

The chain carries TRBV21-1 and TRBJ2-4; TRBD1 reflects the table's D call only, with no check against the DNA. TRBV21-1 is designated a pseudogene. CDR3 length equals 16 residues. CDR3 DNA: TGTGCCAGCTTAAAGACGGAGGGGGCAGTCAAAAACATTCAGTACTTC. Translating gives CASLKTEGAVKNIQYF.

The V call is TRBV9, the J call TRBJ1-1, with TRBD1 matching 8 bases. Looked up from germline, CDR1 is SGDLS and CDR2 is YYNGEE. The CDR3 loop spans 15 amino acids. The V and J ends lost 4 bases and 5 bases, in that order; junction bases with no gene match: 10. The CDR3 reads CASSLTDDRGTEAFF. The CDR3 nucleotides are TGTGCCAGCAGCCTAACTGACGACAGGGGTACTGAAGCTTTCTTT.

This clone occurred once. The chain links TRBV5-3 to TRBJ1-2; 11 bases align to TRBD1. TRBV5-3 counts as an open reading frame of uncertain function. The J segment lost 8 bases and the V segment lost 4 bases, leaving 7 bases of the junction unmatched. CDR3 length: 14 residues. CDR3 region: CARSPGQGARGYTF. The CDR3 bases are TGTGCCAGAAGCCCCGGACAGGGGGCGCGGGGCTACACCTTC.

J is TRBJ1-2 and V is TRBV27; a weak D match, TRBD1 (6 bases). This CDR3 region has 13 residues. Germline V gene sequence: CDR1 MNHEY, CDR2 SMNVEV (reference sequence). Between the trimmed V and J ends, which lost 5 bases and 5 bases, there was a span of 12 bases. DNA of the CDR3: TGTGCCAGCAGTGATGGGGACAAGTATGGCTACACCTTC. Protein sequence: CASSDGDKYGYTF.

The genes are TRBV5-1 and TRBJ2-5; D is possibly TRBD1 (6 bases). Germline V CDR1 and CDR2: SGHRS, YFSETQ. The length of the CDR3 is 16 residues. Trimming took off 1 base at V and 5 bases at J, with 18 bases between the two ends. CDR3 sequence (DNA): TGCGCCAGCAGCTTGATTTCAGGGGTACCCATGGAGACCCAGTACTTC. It specifies CASSLISGVPMETQYF.